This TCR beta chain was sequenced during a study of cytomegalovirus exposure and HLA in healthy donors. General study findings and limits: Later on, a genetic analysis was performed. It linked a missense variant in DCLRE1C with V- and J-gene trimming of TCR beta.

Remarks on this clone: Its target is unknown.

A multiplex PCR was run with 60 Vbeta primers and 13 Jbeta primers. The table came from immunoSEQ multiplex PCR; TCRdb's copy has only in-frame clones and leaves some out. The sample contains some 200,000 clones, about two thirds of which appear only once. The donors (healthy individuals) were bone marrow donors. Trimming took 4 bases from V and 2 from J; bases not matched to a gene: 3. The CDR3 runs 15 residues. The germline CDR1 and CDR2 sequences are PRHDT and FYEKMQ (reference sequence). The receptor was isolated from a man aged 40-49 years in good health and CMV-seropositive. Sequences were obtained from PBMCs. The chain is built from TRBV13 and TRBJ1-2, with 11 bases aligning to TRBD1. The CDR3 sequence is CASSSRDRGNYGYTF. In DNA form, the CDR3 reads TGTGCCAGCAGCTCCCGGGACAGGGGGAACTATGGCTACACCTTC.